This entry features one TCR beta chain sequence. This sample was included in a study of T-cell reconstitution after alpha-beta-depleted transplantation in children. The CDR3 totals 17 residues. Germline-derived CDR1 and CDR2 are DFQATT and SNEGSKA (reference sequence). J lost 5 bases, V lost 1 base, and 14 bases had no gene match. Preparation of the TCRbeta library was carried out with unique molecular identifiers. TCRdb recomputed calls from the PCR reads with MiXCR, one row per CDR3 protein. Of 600,000 or so distinct CDR3 sequences detected, under 30% appear once; the ten largest clones hold 13% to 15%.

This receptor was obtained from a boy in the first two years of life who had a stem cell transplant for acute myeloid leukemia, so the T cells may come from the graft donor. The sample was PBMCs, mostly from graft donor cells, taken 360 days after TCRalphabeta/CD19-depleted stem cell transplant. The chain employs TRBV20-1 and TRBJ2-4; 7 bases map to TRBD1. The CDR3 reads CSARVPRDSLRENIQYF. The CDR3 DNA reads TGCAGTGCTAGAGTACCCCGGGACAGTTTAAGAGAAAACATTCAGTACTTC.